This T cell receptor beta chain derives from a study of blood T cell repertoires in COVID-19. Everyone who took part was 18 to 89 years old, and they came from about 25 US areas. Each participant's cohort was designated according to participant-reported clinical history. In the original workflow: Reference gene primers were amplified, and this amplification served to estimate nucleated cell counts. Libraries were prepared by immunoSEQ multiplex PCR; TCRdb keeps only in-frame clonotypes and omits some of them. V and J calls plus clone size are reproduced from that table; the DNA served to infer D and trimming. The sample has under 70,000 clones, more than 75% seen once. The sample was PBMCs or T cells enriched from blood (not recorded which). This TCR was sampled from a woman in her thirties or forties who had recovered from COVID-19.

Here the CDR3 DNA reads TGCGCCAGCTCGGTGCAAGGGGGTGCGACCTACGAGCAGTACTTC. Translated: CASSVQGGATYEQYF. The V and J genes are TRBV5-1 and TRBJ2-7, with D possibly being TRBD1 (6 bases). V was shortened by 7 bases and J by 2 bases, with 19 bases between the two germline ends. This CDR3 is 15 amino acids long. CDR1 is SGHRS, CDR2 YFSETQ, per germline.